One and the same sample provided the 6 T cell receptor beta chains below, sequenced in a study of CD8+ T cells in alopecia areata. After isolation, RNA underwent reverse transcription to generate cDNA as the sequencing template. Sequenced by immunoSEQ multiplex PCR; TCRdb stores in-frame clones only, minus some. Among around 97,000 clones listed, around 86% were seen once. Indicated treatment: oral pan-JAK inhibitor, 5-10 mg twice daily. This specimen consisted of CD8+ T cells sorted from blood, obtained between weeks 30 and 35, from a patient treated with tofacitinib. The receptors were sampled from a human donor with alopecia areata.

Judged by abundance, this clone is medium-sized. The CDR3 nucleotides are TGTGCCAGCAGTGCTAGCGGGAGCACAGATACGCAGTATTTT. Translating it yields CASSASGSTDTQYF. This chain joins TRBV6-4 and TRBJ2-3; TRBD2 aligns across 8 bases. Germline V lookup: CDR1 MRHNA, CDR2 SNTAGT. V trimming: 4 bases; J trimming: 0 bases; junction bases outside the gene matches: 0. This CDR3 has 14 residues.

This sequence joins TRBV5-1 and TRBJ2-1; TRBD2 is a possible D gene (5 bases). Per germline, CDR1 SGHRS and CDR2 YFSETQ. Trimming pared 8 bases from V and 6 bases from J, leaving 12 bases between. The CDR3 has 12 residues. CDR3 region: CASESLVNEQFF. The CDR3 DNA reads TGCGCCAGTGAATCACTAGTCAATGAGCAGTTCTTC.

This chain uses TRBV10-2 with TRBJ2-1; 10 nucleotides align to TRBD2. After removal of 9 bases from V and 0 bases from J, the junction contained 2 bases not matched to a gene. The germline CDR1 and CDR2 sequences are WSHSY and SAAADI. The CDR3 is made up of 14 amino acids. This CDR3 is CASGLADSYNEQFF. The DNA for the CDR3 is TGCGCCAGTGGACTAGCGGACTCCTACAATGAGCAGTTCTTC.

J is TRBJ2-1 and V is TRBV28, with 8 bases lining up with TRBD2. The CDR3 totals 15 residues. Germline CDR1 reads MDHEN; CDR2 reads SYDVKM. Losses at the gene ends were 6 bases for V and 4 bases for J; bases not matched to a gene: 8. The CDR3 DNA reads TGTGCCAGCAGGGAGGGACTAGACCTTTACAATGAGCAGTTCTTC. Its translation is CASREGLDLYNEQFF.

The V and J genes are TRBV5-6 and TRBJ1-5; 7 bases agree with TRBD1. The V gene end was trimmed by 0 bases and the J gene end by 9 bases; junction bases not matched to a gene: 9. The CDR3 is 15 residues long. Germline lookup yields CDR1 SGHDT and CDR2 YYEEEE. CDR3 DNA sequence: TGTGCCAGCAGCTTGGGAGGGGGCGGTGATCGGCCCCAGCATTTT. Amino acids: CASSLGGGGDRPQHF.

The chain couples TRBV5-1 to TRBJ2-7, with TRBD1 as a possible D gene (5 bases). V lost 0 bases and J lost 1, with 11 bases in between. Germline CDR1 SGHRS, CDR2 YFSETQ. CDR3 size: 15 residues. CDR3 in amino acids: CASSLDFAGSYEQYF. The CDR3 nucleotides are TGCGCCAGCAGCTTGGACTTCGCAGGGTCCTACGAGCAGTACTTC.